Presented here are 3 T cell receptor beta chains from one specimen sequenced in a study of control samples from healthy donors and cancer patients. Produced via immunoSEQ multiplex PCR; TCRdb's table is partial and in-frame only. The data contain about 130,000 clones, roughly 92% of them seen just once; the ten biggest clones take up approximately 0.58%. Sequencing input: PBMCs. The receptor set was obtained from a man at least 80 years old with head and neck cancer.

CDR3 coding DNA: TGTGCCGGTAGGGCGGTCCGGGACGAGCAGTACTTC. This codes for CAGRAVRDEQYF. This chain uses TRBV30 with TRBJ2-7; D is undetermined. Germline-derived CDR1 and CDR2 are GTSNPN and SVGIG (reference sequence). The CDR3 consists of 12 residues. V was cut by 8 bases and J by 5 bases, with 16 bases left in between.

Written as DNA, the CDR3 is TGTGCCAGCAGCTTATACAGGGATACTGAAGCTTTCTTT. Residues: CASSLYRDTEAFF. The chain recombines TRBV7-2 with TRBJ1-1; maybe TRBD1 (6 bases). The V end lost 2 bases, the J end lost 5 bases, and 9 bases lay between the germline ends. From germline, CDR1 is SGHTA and CDR2 FQGNSA. The CDR3 spans 13 residues. Supplemented by reference TRBV7-2 and TRBJ1-1, the full variable domain reads GAGVSQSPSNKVTEKGKDVELRCDPISGHTALYWYRQSLGQGLEFLIYFQGNSAPDKSGLPSDRFSAERTGGSVSTLTIQRTQQEDSAVYLCASSLYRDTEAFFGQGTRLTVV.

This chain joins TRBV5-6 and TRBJ2-3, with D possibly TRBD2 on 5 matching bases. The length of the CDR3 is 12 residues. V shed 1 base and J shed 8 bases, with 8 bases lying between them. From germline, CDR1 is SGHDT and CDR2 YYEEEE. CDR3 region: CASSLIRGTQYF. In DNA, the CDR3 is TGTGCCAGCAGCTTGATCCGGGGTACGCAGTATTTT.